This T cell receptor (beta chain) was sequenced during a study of T cell responses to AZD1222 COVID-19 vaccine. Whole-study results and caveats: Donors were mostly white British, more females; clonal diversity possibly underestimated. Unmutated variant regions are reportedly the target of nearly half of TCRs that are spike-specific.

A word on this clone: Its specificity is unknown.

The table came from immunoSEQ multiplex PCR; TCRdb's copy has only in-frame clones and leaves some out. The table lists 85,000 to 100,000 clones, about 89% of them singletons. Germline assignment: CDR1 LNHDA and CDR2 SQIVND (reference sequence). The CDR3 contains 16 residues. Trimming took 4 bases from V and 4 from J, leaving 19 bases between them. The input for sequencing was peripheral blood, taken 28 days after the second AZD1222 dose. This sequence was found in an adult who received the AZD1222 COVID-19 vaccine. The rearrangement links TRBV19 to TRBJ2-5, with D unclear. This CDR3 is CASSNNARGLRETQYF. Written as DNA, the CDR3 is TGTGCCAGTAGTAACAACGCCCGAGGCCTACGAGAGACCCAGTACTTC.